These 2 T cell receptor beta chains share one sample of origin, sequenced in a study of response to subunit inactivated influenza vaccine. TCRdb recomputed calls from the RT-PCR reads with MiXCR, one row per CDR3 protein. The table lists around 580,000 distinct CDR3 sequences, approximately 12% of them singletons, with about a tenth in the top ten. This specimen was PBMCs from blood, taken on the day of vaccination. All receptors derive from a man over 45 who received an inactivated influenza vaccine.

This clonotype showed up just a few times. The chain employs TRBV6-1 and TRBJ2-1, with 7 positions matching TRBD2. V lost 6 bases, J lost 6 bases, and 11 bases stayed unmatched. The CDR3 loop spans 15 amino acids. Germline CDR1 reads MNHNS; CDR2 reads SASEGT. Written as DNA, the CDR3 is TGTGCCAGCAGCCCACGGGGGGAATGGTCCAATGAGCAGTTCTTC. It yields the protein CASSPRGEWSNEQFF.

CDR3 sequence: CASSTLAGGETQYF. The CDR3, as DNA: TGCGCCAGCAGCACACTAGCGGGGGGAGAGACGCAGTATTTT. The J gene is TRBJ2-3, the V gene TRBV5-1; 12 positions match TRBD2. This CDR3 is 14 amino acids long. From germline, CDR1 is SGHRS and CDR2 YFSETQ. V gave up 4 bases and J gave up 9 bases; unmatched junction bases: 6.